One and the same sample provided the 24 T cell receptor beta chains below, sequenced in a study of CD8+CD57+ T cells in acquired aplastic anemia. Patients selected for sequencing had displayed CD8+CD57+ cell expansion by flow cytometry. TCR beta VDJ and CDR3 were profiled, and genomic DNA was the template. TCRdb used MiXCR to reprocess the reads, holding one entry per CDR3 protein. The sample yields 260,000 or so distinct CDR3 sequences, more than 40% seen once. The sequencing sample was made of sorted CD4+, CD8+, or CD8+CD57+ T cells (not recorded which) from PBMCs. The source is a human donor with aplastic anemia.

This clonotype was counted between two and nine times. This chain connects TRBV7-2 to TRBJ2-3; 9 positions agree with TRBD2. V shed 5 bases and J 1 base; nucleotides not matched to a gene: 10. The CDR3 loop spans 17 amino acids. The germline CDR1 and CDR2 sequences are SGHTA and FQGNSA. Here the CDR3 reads CASSRGGGGAGTDTQYF. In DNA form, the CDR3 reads TGTGCCAGCAGCCGAGGCGGGGGGGGGGCAGGCACAGATACGCAGTATTTT.

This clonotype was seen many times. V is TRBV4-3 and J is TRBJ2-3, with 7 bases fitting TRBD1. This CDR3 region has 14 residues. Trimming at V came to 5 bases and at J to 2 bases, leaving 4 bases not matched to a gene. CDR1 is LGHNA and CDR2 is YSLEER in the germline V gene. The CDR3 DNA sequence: TGCGCCAGCAGCTGGGGACAGTCCACAGATACGCAGTATTTT. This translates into CASSWGQSTDTQYF.

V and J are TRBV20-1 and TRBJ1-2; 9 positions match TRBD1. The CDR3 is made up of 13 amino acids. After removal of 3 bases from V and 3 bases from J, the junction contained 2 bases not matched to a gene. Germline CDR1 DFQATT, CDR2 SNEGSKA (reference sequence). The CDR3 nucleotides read TGCAGTGCTAGTAGGACAGGGGACTATGGCTACACCTTC. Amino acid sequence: CSASRTGDYGYTF.

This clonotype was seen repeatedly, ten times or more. The CDR3 loop is CASSRFEREGPYEQYF. CDR3 nucleotide sequence: TGTGCCAGCAGCCGTTTCGAGCGGGAGGGCCCCTACGAGCAGTACTTC. This chain connects TRBV7-9 to TRBJ2-7; 10 bases fit TRBD2. V gave up 5 bases and J gave up 2 bases; unmatched junction bases: 9. CDR1 and CDR2 from the germline V gene are SEHNR and FQNEAQ (reference sequence). The CDR3 covers 16 residues.

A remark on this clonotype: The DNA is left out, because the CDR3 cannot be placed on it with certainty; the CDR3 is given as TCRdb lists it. CDR3 sequence reads: CASSIYLCSVVDRGAAYEQYF. This sequence joins TRBV7-3 and TRBJ2-7; the table's D call, TRBD1, was not checked against the DNA. CDR1 and CDR2 from the germline V gene are SGHTA and FQGTGA. The length of the CDR3 is 21 amino acids, counting both ends.

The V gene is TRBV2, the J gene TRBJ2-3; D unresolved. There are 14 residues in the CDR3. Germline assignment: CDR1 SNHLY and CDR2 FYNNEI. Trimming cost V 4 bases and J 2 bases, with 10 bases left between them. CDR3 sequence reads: CASSVGGNTDTQYF. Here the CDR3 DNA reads TGTGCCAGCAGTGTCGGCGGAAACACAGATACGCAGTATTTT.

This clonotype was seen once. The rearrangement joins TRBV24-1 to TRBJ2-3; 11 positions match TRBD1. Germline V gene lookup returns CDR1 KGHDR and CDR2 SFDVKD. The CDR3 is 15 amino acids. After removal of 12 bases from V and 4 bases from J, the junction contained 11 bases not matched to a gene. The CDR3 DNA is TGTGCCGCAGGGGGGGGACAGGGGGGATCAGATACGCAGTATTTT. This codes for CAAGGGQGGSDTQYF.

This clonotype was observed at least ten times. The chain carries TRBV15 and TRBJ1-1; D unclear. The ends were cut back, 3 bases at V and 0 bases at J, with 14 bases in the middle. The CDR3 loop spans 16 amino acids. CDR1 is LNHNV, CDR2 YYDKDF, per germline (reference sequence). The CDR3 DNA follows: TGTGCCACCAGCAGGCATCCCGGACCTATGAACACTGAAGCTTTCTTT. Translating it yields CATSRHPGPMNTEAFF.

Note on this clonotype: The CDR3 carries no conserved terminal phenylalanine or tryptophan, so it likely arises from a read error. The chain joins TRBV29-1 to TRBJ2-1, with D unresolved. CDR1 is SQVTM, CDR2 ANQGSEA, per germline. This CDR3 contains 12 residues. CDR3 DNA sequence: TGCAGCGTTTATAGCTCCTACAATGAACAGTTCTCC. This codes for CSVYSSYNEQFS.

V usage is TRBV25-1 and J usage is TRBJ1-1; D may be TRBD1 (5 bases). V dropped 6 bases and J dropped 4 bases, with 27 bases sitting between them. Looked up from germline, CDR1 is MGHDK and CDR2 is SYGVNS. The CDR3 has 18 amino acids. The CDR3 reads CASSFMKVGDHGFTEAFF. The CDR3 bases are TGTGCCAGCAGCTTTATGAAAGTCGGGGACCACGGGTTCACTGAAGCTTTCTTT.

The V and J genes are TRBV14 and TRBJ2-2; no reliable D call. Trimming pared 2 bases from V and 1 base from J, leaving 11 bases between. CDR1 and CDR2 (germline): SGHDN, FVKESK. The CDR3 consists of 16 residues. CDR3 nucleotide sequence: TGTGCCAGCAGCCAACGCGGTCAGATGAACACCGGGGAGCTGTTTTTT. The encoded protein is CASSQRGQMNTGELFF. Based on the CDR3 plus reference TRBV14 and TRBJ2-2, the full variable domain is EAGVTQFPSHSVIEKGQTVTLRCDPISGHDNLYWYRRVMGKEIKFLLHFVKESKQDESGMPNNRFLAERTGGTYSTLKVQPAELEDSGVYFCASSQRGQMNTGELFFGEGSRLTVL.

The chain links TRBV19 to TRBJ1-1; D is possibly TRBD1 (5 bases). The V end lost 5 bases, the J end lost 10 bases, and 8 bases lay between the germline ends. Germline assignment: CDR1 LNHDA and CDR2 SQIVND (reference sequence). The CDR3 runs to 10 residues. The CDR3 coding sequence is TGTGCCAGTAGTCCTCAGGGAGCTTTCTTT. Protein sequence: CASSPQGAFF.

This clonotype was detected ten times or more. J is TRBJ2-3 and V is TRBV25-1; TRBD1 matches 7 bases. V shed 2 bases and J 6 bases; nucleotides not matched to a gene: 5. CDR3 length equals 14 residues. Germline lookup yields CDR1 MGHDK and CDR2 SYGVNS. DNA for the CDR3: TGTGCCAGCAGTGAAGAGGGGGCGCGGGATACGCAGTATTTT. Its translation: CASSEEGARDTQYF.

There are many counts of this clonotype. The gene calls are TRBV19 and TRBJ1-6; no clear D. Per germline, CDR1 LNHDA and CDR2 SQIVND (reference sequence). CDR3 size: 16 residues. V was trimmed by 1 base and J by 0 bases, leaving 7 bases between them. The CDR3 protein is CASSIVGSSYNSPLHF. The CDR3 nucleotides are TGTGCCAGTAGTATAGTTGGGAGCTCCTATAATTCACCCCTCCACTTT.

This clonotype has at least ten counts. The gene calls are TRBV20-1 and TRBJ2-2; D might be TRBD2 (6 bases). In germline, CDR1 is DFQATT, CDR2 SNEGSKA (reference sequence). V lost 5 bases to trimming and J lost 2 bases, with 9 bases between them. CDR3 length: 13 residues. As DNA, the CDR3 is TGCAGTGCTCTTAGCGGAAACACCGGGGAGCTGTTTTTT. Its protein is CSALSGNTGELFF.

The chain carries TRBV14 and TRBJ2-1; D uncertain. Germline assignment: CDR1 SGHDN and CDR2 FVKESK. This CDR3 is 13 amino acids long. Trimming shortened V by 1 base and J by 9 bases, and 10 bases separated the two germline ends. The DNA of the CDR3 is TGTGCCAGCAGCCAAGGAGTTTTGACTGAGCAGTTCTTC. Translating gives CASSQGVLTEQFF.

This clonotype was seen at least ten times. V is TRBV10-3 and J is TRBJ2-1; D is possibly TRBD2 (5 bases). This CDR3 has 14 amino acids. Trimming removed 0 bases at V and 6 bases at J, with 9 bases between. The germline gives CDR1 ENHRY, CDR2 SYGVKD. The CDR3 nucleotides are TGTGCCATCAGTGAGTCTACCGGGATCAATGAGCAGTTCTTC. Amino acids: CAISESTGINEQFF.

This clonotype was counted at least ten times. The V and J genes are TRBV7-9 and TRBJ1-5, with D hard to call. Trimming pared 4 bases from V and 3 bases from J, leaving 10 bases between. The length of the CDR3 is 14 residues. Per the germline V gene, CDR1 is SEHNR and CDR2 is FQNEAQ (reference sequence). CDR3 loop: CASSSTDDNQPQHF. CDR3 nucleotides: TGTGCCAGCAGCTCGACTGATGACAATCAGCCCCAGCATTTT. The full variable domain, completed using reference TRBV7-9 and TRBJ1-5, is DTGVSQNPRHKITKRGQNVTFRCDPISEHNRLYWYRQTLGQGPEFLTYFQNEAQLEKSRLLSDRFSAERPKGSFSTLEIQRTEQGDSAMYLCASSSTDDNQPQHFGDGTRLSIL.

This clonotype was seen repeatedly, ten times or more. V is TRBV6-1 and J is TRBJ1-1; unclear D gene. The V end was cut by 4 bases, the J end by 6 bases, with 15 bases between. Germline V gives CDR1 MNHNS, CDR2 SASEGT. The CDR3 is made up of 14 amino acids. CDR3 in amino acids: CASSVIRFSAEAFF. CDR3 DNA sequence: TGTGCCAGCAGTGTGATTCGTTTTAGCGCTGAAGCTTTCTTT.

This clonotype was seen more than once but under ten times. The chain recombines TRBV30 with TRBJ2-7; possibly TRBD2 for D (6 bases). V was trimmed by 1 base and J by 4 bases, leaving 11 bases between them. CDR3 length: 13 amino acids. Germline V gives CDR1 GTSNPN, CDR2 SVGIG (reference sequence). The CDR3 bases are TGTGCCTGGAGTGGGGGACTCCAGTACGAGCAGTACTTC. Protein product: CAWSGGLQYEQYF.

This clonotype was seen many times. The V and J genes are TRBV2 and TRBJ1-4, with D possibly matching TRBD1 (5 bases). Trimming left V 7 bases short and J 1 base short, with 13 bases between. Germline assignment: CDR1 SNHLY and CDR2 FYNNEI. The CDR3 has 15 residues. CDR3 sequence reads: CASTHGAQTNEKLFF. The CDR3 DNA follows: TGTGCCAGCACTCACGGGGCCCAAACTAATGAAAAACTGTTTTTT. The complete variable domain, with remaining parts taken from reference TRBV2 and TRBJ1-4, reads EPEVTQTPSHQVTQMGQEVILRCVPISNHLYFYWYRQILGQKVEFLVSFYNNEISEKSEIFDDQFSVERPDGSNFTLKIRSTKLEDSAMYFCASTHGAQTNEKLFFGSGTQLSVL.

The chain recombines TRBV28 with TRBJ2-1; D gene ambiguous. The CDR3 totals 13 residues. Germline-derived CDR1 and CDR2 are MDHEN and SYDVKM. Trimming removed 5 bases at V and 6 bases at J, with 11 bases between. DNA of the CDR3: TGTGCCAGCAGTCCAACGACTGTCAATGAGCAGTTCTTC. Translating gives CASSPTTVNEQFF.

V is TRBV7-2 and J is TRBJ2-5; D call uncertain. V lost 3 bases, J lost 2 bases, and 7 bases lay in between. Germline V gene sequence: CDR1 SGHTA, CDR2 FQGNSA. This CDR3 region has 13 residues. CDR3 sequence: CASSLTIQETQYF. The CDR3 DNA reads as TGTGCCAGCAGCTTGACAATTCAAGAGACCCAGTACTTC.

The CDR3 DNA sequence: TGCGCCAGCAGTGATGGCGGGCCAAGGAGCTCCTACGAGCAGTACTTC. Its protein product is CASSDGGPRSSYEQYF. V gene TRBV10-1 combines with J gene TRBJ2-7, with D possibly TRBD2 on 5 matching bases. Trimming cost V 3 bases and J 0 bases, with 15 bases left between them. CDR3 size: 16 residues. Germline CDR1 and CDR2: WNHNN and SYGVQD (reference sequence).